This T cell receptor beta chain is from a study of blood T cell repertoires in COVID-19. This CDR3 spans 14 amino acids. CDR1 is LNHDA and CDR2 is SQIVND in the germline V gene (reference sequence). With 2 bases removed from V and 6 bases from J, the gap between germline ends came to 10 bases. Generated by immunoSEQ multiplex PCR, the TCRdb table keeps only in-frame clones and is missing some. The sample contains approximately 300,000 clones, around nine tenths of which appear only once. This TCR was sampled from a woman in her 30s who had recovered from COVID-19. The sample was PBMCs or T cells enriched from blood (not recorded which). The rearrangement joins TRBV19 to TRBJ1-4, with D maybe TRBD1 (5 bases). CDR3 bases: TGTGCCAGTAGTATAATGGGGCGTCATGAAAAACTGTTTTTT. Translating it yields CASSIMGRHEKLFF.